These T cell receptor beta chains were read from a single sample in a study of blood T cells in healthy people across ages. TCRdb reanalysed the 5' RACE reads using MiXCR and keeps one entry per CDR3 protein. The repertoire holds about 1,000,000 distinct CDR3 sequences, with under 55% as singletons. The sequencing input was blood. The receptors were sampled from a woman aged 60-75 years in good health. Each CDR3 is given with its conserved first and last residue. A D gene is named only where the DNA matches it firmly. A row's size may be missing; if present it is once, few, many or a size class.

abundance: -
d_gene: TRBD2
v_gene: TRBV3-1
j_gene: TRBJ2-5
CDR3nt: TGTGCCAGCAGTCAAGATACTAGCGGGAGGTTTGGTTTCGGAGAGACCCAGTACTTC
CDR3aa: CASSQDTSGRFGFGETQYF

abundance: -
d_gene: -
v_gene: TRBV5-1
j_gene: TRBJ2-3
CDR3nt: TGCGCCAGCAACTCCGGGACTAGCACAGATACGCAGTATTTT
CDR3aa: CASNSGTSTDTQYF

abundance: -
d_gene: -
v_gene: TRBV11-2
j_gene: TRBJ2-3
CDR3nt: TGTGCCAGCAGCTTAGGTTATAGCACAGATACGCAGTATTTT
CDR3aa: CASSLGYSTDTQYF

abundance: -
d_gene: TRBD2
v_gene: TRBV5-1
j_gene: TRBJ2-1
CDR3nt: TGCGCCAGCAGCTTGGATTGGGGGGAGGGCCTTGAGCAGTTCTTC
CDR3aa: CASSLDWGEGLEQFF

abundance: -
d_gene: -
v_gene: TRBV5-5
j_gene: TRBJ2-5
CDR3nt: TGTGCCAGCAGCTCCCGGGACTACCAAGAGACCCAGTACTTC
CDR3aa: CASSSRDYQETQYF

abundance: -
d_gene: TRBD2
v_gene: TRBV13
j_gene: TRBJ2-5
CDR3nt: TGTGCCAGCAGCAGGGGGACTAGCGGGAGGTTAGAGACCCAGTACTTC
CDR3aa: CASSRGTSGRLETQYF

abundance: -
d_gene: TRBD1
v_gene: TRBV5-6
j_gene: TRBJ1-2
CDR3nt: TGTGCCAGCAGCTTGCCTGGACAGGGGGCAGGGTATGGCTACACCTTC
CDR3aa: CASSLPGQGAGYGYTF

abundance: many
d_gene: -
v_gene: TRBV29-1
j_gene: TRBJ2-5
CDR3nt: TGCAGCGTTGGAACCGACAGGAGTGTCGGGCAGTACTTC
CDR3aa: CSVGTDRSVGQYF

abundance: few
d_gene: -
v_gene: TRBV20-1
j_gene: TRBJ2-4
CDR3nt: TGCAGTGCCAGACAGGGAGGGGGTTTCTTGGACATTCAGTACTTC
CDR3aa: CSARQGGGFLDIQYF

abundance: -
d_gene: -
v_gene: TRBV11-1
j_gene: TRBJ2-5
CDR3nt: TGTGCCAGCAGCTGCGGGGTGCAAGAGACCCAGTACTTC
CDR3aa: CASSCGVQETQYF

abundance: -
d_gene: TRBD1
v_gene: TRBV15
j_gene: TRBJ2-4
CDR3nt: TGTGCCACCAGCTGGGGGGGACAGGGAAACATTCAGTACTTC
CDR3aa: CATSWGGQGNIQYF

abundance: -
d_gene: TRBD2
v_gene: TRBV20-1
j_gene: TRBJ2-7
CDR3nt: TGCAGTGCTAGAGACCAGGGGTCCCCAACTAGCGGGGTGGGCGAGCAGTACTTC
CDR3aa: CSARDQGSPTSGVGEQYF

abundance: -
d_gene: -
v_gene: TRBV7-3
j_gene: TRBJ2-6
CDR3nt: TGTGCCAGCAGACCCCCCGGGGCCGCCAACGTCCTGACTTTC
CDR3aa: CASRPPGAANVLTF

abundance: -
d_gene: -
v_gene: TRBV2
j_gene: TRBJ2-3
CDR3nt: TGTGCCATTGGACTACGAACCTCTAGCACAGATACGCAGTATTTT
CDR3aa: CAIGLRTSSTDTQYF

abundance: -
d_gene: -
v_gene: TRBV27
j_gene: TRBJ1-6
CDR3nt: TGTGCCAGCAGTTTCCCGGGGAGATCGTCACCCCTCCACTTT
CDR3aa: CASSFPGRSSPLHF

abundance: -
d_gene: TRBD2
v_gene: TRBV20-1
j_gene: TRBJ2-7
CDR3nt: TGCAGTGCTAGTGGGGCTAGCGGGTCGGAGGAGTACTTC
CDR3aa: CSASGASGSEEYF

abundance: many
d_gene: -
v_gene: TRBV21-1
j_gene: TRBJ1-2
CDR3nt: TGTGCCAGCAGCATGGGACCCTATGGCTACACCTTC
CDR3aa: CASSMGPYGYTF

abundance: few
d_gene: -
v_gene: TRBV20-1
j_gene: TRBJ1-2
CDR3nt: TGCAGTGCTAGCCGGGCAAGGGGGGCCGATGGCTACACCTTC
CDR3aa: CSASRARGADGYTF

abundance: -
d_gene: -
v_gene: TRBV7-3
j_gene: TRBJ2-3
CDR3nt: TGTGCCAGCAGCTTATACGGGAGCCGGACCGTTGCAGATACGCAGTATTTT
CDR3aa: CASSLYGSRTVADTQYF

abundance: few
d_gene: -
v_gene: TRBV27
j_gene: TRBJ1-2
CDR3nt: TGTGCCAGCAGTTTATCGGCACAGGGCGTTGGCTACACCTTC
CDR3aa: CASSLSAQGVGYTF

abundance: once
d_gene: -
v_gene: TRBV24-1
j_gene: TRBJ2-5
CDR3nt: TGTGCCACCAGCTCTAGGGGCGTGGAGACCCAGTACTTC
CDR3aa: CATSSRGVETQYF

abundance: -
d_gene: -
v_gene: TRBV9
j_gene: TRBJ2-1
CDR3nt: TGTGCCAGCAGCGTATCGGGTCAGGGTCGGTACAATGAGCAGTTCTTC
CDR3aa: CASSVSGQGRYNEQFF

abundance: -
d_gene: -
v_gene: TRBV12-3/TRBV12-4
j_gene: TRBJ2-1
CDR3nt: TGTGCCAGCAGTGGGCCCGGGGGCGATTACAATGAGCAGTTCTTC
CDR3aa: CASSGPGGDYNEQFF

abundance: -
d_gene: -
v_gene: TRBV20-1
j_gene: TRBJ2-1
CDR3nt: TGCAGTGCAACGAGGAGCGATGAGCAGTTCTTC
CDR3aa: CSATRSDEQFF

abundance: -
d_gene: -
v_gene: TRBV6-5
j_gene: TRBJ2-5
CDR3nt: TGTGCCAGCAGTTCCTGGGGGGCCGGGGAGACCCAGTACTTC
CDR3aa: CASSSWGAGETQYF

abundance: -
d_gene: -
v_gene: TRBV7-9
j_gene: TRBJ2-4
CDR3nt: TGTGCCAGCAGCCAGATAGGAGGGCCTAAAAACATTCAGTACTTC
CDR3aa: CASSQIGGPKNIQYF

abundance: -
d_gene: TRBD2
v_gene: TRBV2
j_gene: TRBJ2-5
CDR3nt: TGTGCCAGCAGTGGTCGGGAGGACCAAGAGACCCAGTACTTC
CDR3aa: CASSGREDQETQYF

abundance: few
d_gene: TRBD2
v_gene: TRBV2
j_gene: TRBJ2-7
CDR3nt: TGTGCCAGCAGCCTTAGCGGGAGTCGTTCGTACGAGCAGTACTTC
CDR3aa: CASSLSGSRSYEQYF

abundance: -
d_gene: TRBD2
v_gene: TRBV20-1
j_gene: TRBJ2-3
CDR3nt: TGCAGTACACTTATAGCGGGAGGGCGGCAAGATACGCAGTATTTT
CDR3aa: CSTLIAGGRQDTQYF

abundance: -
d_gene: -
v_gene: TRBV27
j_gene: TRBJ2-1
CDR3nt: TGTGCCAGCAGTGCGGCCCAGCACGGGTTAGTGAAGCAAACAAACAATGAGCAGTTCTTC
CDR3aa: CASSAAQHGLVKQTNNEQFF

abundance: -
d_gene: -
v_gene: TRBV18
j_gene: TRBJ2-1
CDR3nt: TGTGCCAGCTCCCCCCTGATCGGGCAGTTCTTC
CDR3aa: CASSPLIGQFF

abundance: -
d_gene: TRBD2
v_gene: TRBV7-2
j_gene: TRBJ2-1
CDR3nt: TGTGCCAGCAGCCCCGTTGGGACTAGCGGGATCGGGACCTACAATGAGCAGTTCTTC
CDR3aa: CASSPVGTSGIGTYNEQFF

abundance: -
d_gene: -
v_gene: TRBV24-1
j_gene: TRBJ2-7
CDR3nt: TGTGCCACCAGTGATCACGGTGCGGGTGAGCAGTACTTC
CDR3aa: CATSDHGAGEQYF

abundance: -
d_gene: -
v_gene: TRBV7-2
j_gene: TRBJ2-1
CDR3nt: TGTGCCAGCAGCTTATCCTCCAGCGGGCTCGATGAGCAGTTCTTC
CDR3aa: CASSLSSSGLDEQFF

abundance: -
d_gene: -
v_gene: TRBV6-2/TRBV6-3
j_gene: TRBJ2-3
CDR3nt: TGTGCCAGCAGTTTGCTAGGCATGCAGTATTTT
CDR3aa: CASSLLGMQYF